The clone carrying this T cell receptor (beta chain) was seen ten or more times. Its target is not known. The data belong to a study of molecular identifiers for immune sequencing clone quantification. The study, taken as a whole, reports: Among effectors, clones above 20 RNA copies held over 97% of molecules; among naive cells, under 1%. Clone sizes that are highly expanded could be underestimated when identical TCR molecules share a barcode.

A CD8+CD4-CCR7+CD45RA+ phenotype served as the sorting definition for naive CD8 T cells. Via MiXCR, TCRdb re-called the PCR reads, giving one row per CDR3 protein. The sample carries 250,000 to 350,000 distinct CDR3 sequences, roughly 23% recorded once. CDR3 length: 13 amino acids. Germline loops: CDR1 DFQATT, CDR2 SNEGSKA (reference sequence). Trimming at V came to 3 bases and at J to 5 bases, leaving 6 bases not matched to a gene. Sequenced sample: naive CD8+ T cells from blood, with Jurkat cell RNA spiked in. Subset meaning: FACS-sorted CD8+CD4-CCR7+CD45RA+ naive T cells. J is TRBJ1-1 and V is TRBV20-1, with 7 bases matching TRBD1. The TCR originated in a human donor in good health. Some libraries in this study had Jurkat cell RNA spiked in. CDR3 sequence reads: CSARTGYETEAFF. The CDR3 nucleotides are TGCAGTGCTAGGACAGGGTATGAAACTGAAGCTTTCTTT.